The 31 T cell receptor beta chains below all came from one sample that was sequenced in a study of T cells in Graves' hyperthyroidism and ophthalmopathy. Amplification of TCR beta CDR3 regions was performed using RNA transcripts as template. The TCR CDR3 was amplified in a first-round RT-PCR using the HTBI primer set. TCRdb redid the calling of the multiplex PCR reads with MiXCR, one entry per CDR3 protein. The table includes 700,000 or so distinct CDR3 sequences, roughly 15% detected once. The sample was blood. The receptors stem from a man younger than 30 with Graves' hyperthyroidism.

The J gene is TRBJ2-7, the V gene TRBV29-1; TRBD2 agrees at 7 bases. V lost 4 bases, J lost 1 base, and 4 bases stayed unmatched. The CDR3 totals 13 residues. Germline V gives CDR1 SQVTM, CDR2 ANQGSEA. The CDR3 coding sequence is TGCAGCGTTGTCCCTAGCGGTTCCTACGAGCAGTACTTC. It is translated as CSVVPSGSYEQYF.

This clonotype was picked up many times. The rearrangement links TRBV3-1 to TRBJ1-1, with a tentative D call TRBD1 (6 bases). Germline CDR1 is LGHDT and CDR2 is YNNKEL (reference sequence). Deletions cut 0 bases from V and 4 bases from J, with 18 bases between. This CDR3 is built from 17 residues. The CDR3 loop reads CASSQDPGWTASTEAFF. CDR3 nucleotide sequence: TGTGCCAGCAGCCAAGACCCGGGGTGGACAGCTAGCACTGAAGCTTTCTTT.

This clonotype came up a few times. V usage is TRBV11-2 and J usage is TRBJ2-2; TRBD2 matches 9 bases. The V gene end was trimmed by 1 base and the J gene end by 7 bases; junction bases not matched to a gene: 10. This CDR3 comprises 17 residues. The V gene's germline CDR1 is SGHAT and CDR2 FQNNGV. The CDR3 loop reads CASSLVWGREGHGELFF. Written as DNA, the CDR3 is TGTGCCAGCAGCTTAGTTTGGGGGCGGGAGGGCCACGGGGAGCTGTTTTTT.

This clonotype occurred many times. The chain employs TRBV28 and TRBJ2-5; 7 nucleotides line up with TRBD1. With V trimmed by 1 base and J by 5 bases, 7 bases remained unmatched. Germline-derived CDR1 and CDR2 are MDHEN and SYDVKM. The CDR3 is made up of 15 amino acids. CDR3 amino acids: CASSLSDRAAETQYF. The CDR3, as DNA: TGTGCCAGCAGTTTATCAGACAGGGCGGCGGAGACCCAGTACTTC.

Ten or more counts support this clonotype. The CDR3 nucleotides read TGTGCCAGCAGTTACTCGGGAGGGGGTGAGCAGTTCTTC. As protein: CASSYSGGGEQFF. This chain uses TRBV6-6 with TRBJ2-1; tentatively, D is TRBD2 (7 bases). There are 13 residues in the CDR3. Germline values: CDR1 MNHNY, CDR2 SVGAGI (reference sequence). Trimming removed 0 bases at V and 9 bases at J, with 9 bases between.

CDR3 sequence (DNA): TGTGCCTGGGCCGGACAGCGGGGATACAATGAGCAGTTCTTC. Protein product: CAWAGQRGYNEQFF. V gene TRBV30 combines with J gene TRBJ2-1, with D possibly matching TRBD2 (7 bases). This CDR3 contains 14 residues. With 5 bases removed from V and 4 bases from J, the gap between germline ends came to 15 bases. CDR1 and CDR2 from the germline V gene are GTSNPN and SVGIG (reference sequence).

This chain uses TRBV5-4 with TRBJ1-1; D call uncertain. Germline assignment: CDR1 SGHNT and CDR2 YYREEE (reference sequence). CDR3 size: 13 residues. Deletions cut 3 bases from V and 10 bases from J, with 16 bases between. This CDR3 is CASSWASVPGAFF. Here the CDR3 DNA reads TGTGCCAGCAGCTGGGCATCGGTGCCCGGAGCTTTCTTT. The full variable domain, its missing parts supplied by reference TRBV5-4 and TRBJ1-1, is ETGVTQSPTHLIKTRGQQVTLRCSSQSGHNTVSWYQQALGQGPQFIFQYYREEENGRGNFPPRFSGLQFPNYSSELNVNALELDDSALYLCASSWASVPGAFFGQGTRLTVV.

This clonotype was detected only a few times. The chain uses TRBV5-6 and TRBJ2-1; D remains ambiguous. CDR3 length: 16 residues. The V gene's germline CDR1 is SGHDT and CDR2 YYEEEE. The V gene lost 4 bases and the J gene lost 5 bases, with 19 bases spanning the gap. In nucleotides, the CDR3 is TGTGCCAGCAGCGGCTCAAAACCGATCCGGAACAATGAGCAGTTCTTC. Amino acids: CASSGSKPIRNNEQFF.

V and J are TRBV12-3 or TRBV12-4 and TRBJ2-3; 9 bases are shared with TRBD1. This CDR3 spans 15 amino acids. The ends lost 7 bases at V and 1 base at J; junction bases unmatched: 6. The CDR3 spells CASNARQGGTDTQYF. DNA for the CDR3: TGTGCCAGCAACGCGCGACAGGGGGGCACAGATACGCAGTATTTT.

The V and J genes are TRBV6-1 and TRBJ2-5; maybe TRBD2 (7 bases). This CDR3 is 14 amino acids long. Per germline, CDR1 MNHNS and CDR2 SASEGT. Trimming pared 6 bases from V and 5 bases from J, leaving 16 bases between. CDR3 in DNA: TGTGCCAGCAGCTACCGCGGGGGCAGGGAGACCCAGTACTTC. It specifies CASSYRGGRETQYF.

This clonotype appeared a few times. The chain is built from TRBV6-1 and TRBJ2-1; TRBD2 aligns across 11 bases. The trim removed 5 bases at V and 9 bases at J, leaving 9 bases unmatched. Germline V CDR1 and CDR2: MNHNS, SASEGT. CDR3 length: 15 residues. Here the CDR3 reads CASSLAGGPVFEQFF. CDR3 DNA: TGTGCCAGCAGTTTAGCGGGAGGGCCGGTCTTTGAGCAGTTCTTC.

Points on this clonotype: A much bigger clone sits one base away, suggesting this may be a read error. This chain links TRBV12-3 or TRBV12-4 with TRBJ1-2; 7 bases match TRBD1. The CDR3 loop spans 13 amino acids. CDR3 nucleotide sequence: TGTGCCAGCAGTGTTAGACAGGGCTATAGCTACACCTTC. Translating gives CASSVRQGYSYTF.

This clonotype was observed at least ten times. CDR3 sequence reads: CASGGDRGQPQHF. CDR3 in DNA: TGTGCCAGCGGTGGGGACAGGGGTCAGCCCCAGCATTTT. The chain couples TRBV2 to TRBJ1-5; 10 bases are shared with TRBD1. The junction had 4 bases not matched to a gene; V was cut back by 8 bases and J by 6 bases. Germline CDR1 is SNHLY and CDR2 is FYNNEI. This CDR3 is built from 13 residues.

To note about this clonotype: It may be a read error: a sequence one base away is much more abundant. The final CDR3 position lacks the conserved phenylalanine or tryptophan, pointing to a likely read error. The chain links TRBV12-3 or TRBV12-4 to TRBJ2-7; no definite D call. This CDR3 comprises 12 residues. Trimming removed 3 bases from V and 2 bases from J, with 5 bases in between. The DNA of the CDR3 is TGTGCCAGCAGTTTCAGTACCTACGAGCAGTACCTC. Translating gives CASSFSTYEQYL.

This chain connects TRBV20-1 to TRBJ2-2, with unresolved D. Deletions cut 2 bases from V and 6 bases from J, with 10 bases between. This CDR3 region has 13 residues. The germline V gene has CDR1 DFQATT and CDR2 SNEGSKA (reference sequence). CDR3 sequence: CSARWVFAGELFF. The CDR3 DNA reads as TGCAGTGCTAGATGGGTGTTCGCCGGGGAGCTGTTTTTT.

This clonotype came up many times. The chain is built from TRBV28 and TRBJ2-5; D is possibly TRBD1 (6 bases). Germline V gene sequence: CDR1 MDHEN, CDR2 SYDVKM. The CDR3 spans 14 residues. The V gene lost 6 bases and the J gene lost 2 bases, with 13 bases spanning the gap. CDR3 sequence: CASRMDSLQETQYF. CDR3 DNA sequence: TGTGCCAGCAGGATGGACAGTCTACAAGAGACCCAGTACTTC.

The rearrangement links TRBV20-1 to TRBJ1-5; D gene uncertain. This CDR3 spans 14 amino acids. The germline V gene encodes CDR1 DFQATT and CDR2 SNEGSKA (reference sequence). V was shortened by 0 bases and J by 0 bases, with 6 bases between the two germline ends. The chain's CDR3 is CSARDDFSNQPQHF. The CDR3 nucleotides are TGCAGTGCTAGAGATGACTTTAGCAATCAGCCCCAGCATTTT.

The table lists this clonotype with many counts. The chain is built from TRBV29-1 and TRBJ2-5; 8 nucleotides line up with TRBD2. Germline assignment: CDR1 SQVTM and CDR2 ANQGSEA. Trimming took 6 bases from V and 5 from J; bases not matched to a gene: 8. This CDR3 spans 13 amino acids. The DNA for the CDR3 is TGCAGCGTGGCCCCGGGGGGGTGGGAGACCCAGTACTTC. Amino acids: CSVAPGGWETQYF.

This clonotype was seen a handful of times. The genes are TRBV12-3 or TRBV12-4 and TRBJ2-3, with TRBD2 matching over 10 bases. V lost 6 bases and J lost 0; bases outside the gene matches: 15. CDR3 length: 19 residues. The CDR3 DNA is TGTGCCAGCAGCCGGGGACTAGCGCCCCTGTCTACTAGCACAGATACGCAGTATTTT. It encodes CASSRGLAPLSTSTDTQYF.

A few counts support this clonotype. The rearrangement uses TRBV18 and TRBJ1-2; D perhaps matches TRBD1 (6 bases). The germline V gene has CDR1 KGHSH and CDR2 LQKENI. The CDR3 extends over 16 amino acids. The V and J ends lost 3 bases and 6 bases respectively, with 20 bases between them. CDR3 loop: CASSPSTGQRVDGYTF. CDR3 nucleotides: TGTGCCAGCTCACCCTCGACCGGACAGCGCGTCGATGGCTACACCTTC. Supplemented by reference TRBV18 and TRBJ1-2, the full variable domain reads NAGVMQNPRHLVRRRGQEARLRCSPMKGHSHVYWYRQLPEEGLKFMVYLQKENIIDESGMPKERFSAEFPKEGPSILRIQQVVRGDSAAYFCASSPSTGQRVDGYTFGSGTRLTVV.

This CDR3 reads CASSAGLGREGTYEQYF. The CDR3 DNA sequence: TGTGCCAGCAGCGCGGGTCTGGGGCGGGAGGGAACCTACGAGCAGTACTTC. V gene TRBV9 combines with J gene TRBJ2-7, with 9 bases that match TRBD2. The trim removed 3 bases at V and 2 bases at J, leaving 12 bases unmatched. Germline V gene sequence: CDR1 SGDLS, CDR2 YYNGEE. The CDR3 contains 17 residues.

This clonotype was counted at least ten times. The V call is TRBV10-2, the J call TRBJ2-1; TRBD2 aligns across 8 bases. Germline V gene lookup returns CDR1 WSHSY and CDR2 SAAADI. The V and J ends lost 2 bases and 5 bases, in that order; junction bases with no gene match: 8. This CDR3 is built from 16 residues. Written as DNA, the CDR3 is TGCGCCAGCAGTGAGCCGGGACTAGTTCGGAACAATGAGCAGTTCTTC. This codes for CASSEPGLVRNNEQFF.

The rearrangement links TRBV12-5 to TRBJ2-7; 13 bases match TRBD2. Germline CDR1 LGHNT, CDR2 FRNRAP. V was clipped by 0 bases and J by 0 bases; unmatched bases: 2. This CDR3 comprises 17 residues. The CDR3 sequence is CASGLVRTSGSSYEQYF. CDR3 DNA: TGTGCTAGTGGTTTGGTAAGGACTAGCGGGAGCTCCTACGAGCAGTACTTC.

This clonotype has at least ten counts. V is TRBV5-4 and J is TRBJ2-1; 13 nucleotides agree with TRBD2. Germline CDR1 is SGHNT and CDR2 is YYREEE (reference sequence). This CDR3 contains 15 residues. Germline trimming cut 4 bases from V and 4 bases from J; bases unmatched to any gene: 2. DNA of the CDR3: TGTGCCAGCAGCCAGGGACTAGCGGGATACAATGAGCAGTTCTTC. Its translation: CASSQGLAGYNEQFF.

Comment on this clonotype: A much larger clonotype is one base distant, so this may be a read error. V and J are TRBV10-3 and TRBJ2-5; 12 bases fit TRBD1. The junction had 9 bases not matched to a gene; V was cut back by 11 bases and J by 5 bases. The CDR3 spans 14 residues. The germline V gene has CDR1 ENHRY and CDR2 SYGVKD. The CDR3 loop is CASRGQGAMETQYF. The DNA of the CDR3 is TGTGCCTCCAGGGGACAGGGGGCTATGGAGACCCAGTACTTC.

This clonotype was recorded a few times. The rearrangement links TRBV12-3 or TRBV12-4 to TRBJ2-3; 7 bases line up with TRBD1. This CDR3 is 16 amino acids long. V lost 8 bases, J lost 4 bases, and 15 bases stayed unmatched. The CDR3 coding sequence is TGTGCCAGCGCTAACCCGACAGGGACCGCGGCAGATACGCAGTATTTT. Its protein product is CASANPTGTAADTQYF.

The chain employs TRBV2 and TRBJ2-6, with a possible D match to TRBD2 (6 bases). The CDR3 covers 16 residues. Germline assignment: CDR1 SNHLY and CDR2 FYNNEI. V was pared by 4 bases and J by 11 bases, with 21 bases between. DNA of the CDR3: TGTGCCAGCAGTGTCGGGGGAATCTGGGGCGTCGACGTCCTGACTTTC. It codes for CASSVGGIWGVDVLTF.

This clonotype was observed many times. This chain joins TRBV12-3 or TRBV12-4 and TRBJ2-2; D is possibly TRBD2 (6 bases). The CDR3 extends over 15 amino acids. Between the trimmed V and J ends, which lost 7 bases and 6 bases, there was a span of 18 bases. CDR3 sequence (DNA): TGTGCCAGCACCTTGGGACTCCACCCCTCCGGGGAGCTGTTTTTT. Translating gives CASTLGLHPSGELFF.

This clonotype was detected only a few times. The CDR3 spells CASSPDRVGGYTF. Written as DNA, the CDR3 is TGCGCCAGCAGTCCGGACAGGGTAGGCGGCTACACCTTC. The genes are TRBV10-1 and TRBJ1-2; 8 bases fit TRBD1. The CDR3 consists of 13 residues. Per germline, CDR1 WNHNN and CDR2 SYGVQD (reference sequence). V lost 5 bases to trimming and J lost 8 bases; unmatched junction nucleotides: 7.

This clonotype was counted at least ten times. This chain links TRBV30 with TRBJ1-1; D possibly corresponds to TRBD1 (5 bases). V lost 8 bases and J lost 4, with 14 bases in between. Germline V gene lookup returns CDR1 GTSNPN and CDR2 SVGIG (reference sequence). This CDR3 is built from 12 residues. The CDR3 DNA is TGTGCCCGGGGGGGGACGGGCACTGAAGCTTTCTTT. It yields the protein CARGGTGTEAFF.

This clonotype was detected many times. The chain has TRBV20-1 and TRBJ2-7; 10 bases are a match to TRBD1. The CDR3 extends over 15 amino acids. The V segment lost 5 bases and the J segment 3 bases; nucleotides outside the gene matches: 10. CDR1 and CDR2 from the germline V gene are DFQATT and SNEGSKA (reference sequence). CDR3 bases: TGCAGTGCTGGTCGGAGAGGGACAGGGGACTACGAGCAGTACTTC. It is translated as CSAGRRGTGDYEQYF.